The clone carrying this T cell receptor beta chain appeared many times. The data belong to a study of CD8+CD57+ T cells in acquired aplastic anemia. Trimming removed 8 bases from V and 0 bases from J, with 16 bases in between. The CDR3 consists of 15 residues. Looked up from germline, CDR1 is SEHNR and CDR2 is FQNEAQ (reference sequence). Sequencing was done on patients that had shown CD8+CD57+ cell expansion by flow cytometry. The cohort consisted entirely of patients having severe acquired aplastic anemia. Patients had received no therapy at the time of blood sampling. Profiles of TCR beta VDJ and CDR3 were generated from a genomic DNA template. In TCRdb, the reads were re-called with MiXCR into one record per CDR3 protein. The sample contains hundreds of thousands of distinct CDR3 sequences, more than 40% of which appear only once.

The TCR sequence derives from a human donor with aplastic anemia. The source material was sorted CD4+, CD8+, or CD8+CD57+ T cells (not recorded which) from PBMCs. The chain is built from TRBV7-9 and TRBJ1-2, with D possibly TRBD1 on 5 matching bases. CDR3 coding DNA: TGTGCCAGCGGGGCCGGGGGGAATCCTAACTATGGCTACACCTTC. As protein: CASGAGGNPNYGYTF.